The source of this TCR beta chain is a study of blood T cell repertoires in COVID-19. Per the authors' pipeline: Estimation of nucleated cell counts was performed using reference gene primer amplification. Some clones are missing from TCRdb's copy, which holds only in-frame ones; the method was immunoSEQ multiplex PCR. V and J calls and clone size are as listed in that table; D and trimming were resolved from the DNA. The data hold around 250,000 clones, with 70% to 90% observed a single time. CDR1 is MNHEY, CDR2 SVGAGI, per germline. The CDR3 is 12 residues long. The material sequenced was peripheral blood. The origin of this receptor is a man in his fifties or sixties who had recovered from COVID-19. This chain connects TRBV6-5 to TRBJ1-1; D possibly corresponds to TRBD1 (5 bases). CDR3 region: CAAGGRNTEAFF. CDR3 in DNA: TGTGCGGCCGGGGGACGGAACACTGAAGCTTTCTTT.